The rows below give T cell receptor beta chains drawn from one sample of a study of PD-L1 blockade in urothelial cancer. This table comes from immunoSEQ multiplex PCR, and its TCRdb copy is limited to in-frame clones, with some not included. The sample lists roughly 120,000 clones; around 85% were seen once. Source: PBMCs, taken around atezolizumab (anti-PD-L1) treatment. Source of these receptors: a man in his fifties with urothelial cancer. CDR3s include the opening cysteine and the closing phenylalanine or tryptophan. A D gene is named only where the DNA matches it firmly. The size field is filled for only some rows; it gives once, few, many or a size class.

abundance: few; v_gene: TRBV5-1; j_gene: TRBJ2-1; d_gene: TRBD2; CDR3aa: CASSPSGRANEQFF; CDR3nt: TGCGCCAGCAGTCCGAGCGGGAGGGCCAATGAGCAGTTCTTC
abundance: NA; v_gene: TRBV10-2; j_gene: TRBJ2-7; d_gene: TRBD1; CDR3aa: CASSKGTAYEQYF; CDR3nt: TGCGCCAGCAGTAAAGGGACAGCCTACGAGCAGTACTTC
abundance: NA; v_gene: TRBV19; j_gene: TRBJ2-7; d_gene: TRBD2; CDR3aa: CASRQTSGTNYEQYF; CDR3nt: TGTGCCAGTAGACAGACTAGCGGGACAAACTACGAGCAGTACTTC
abundance: once; v_gene: TRBV6-1; j_gene: TRBJ2-4; d_gene: TRBD2; CDR3aa: CASSEALRLARNIQYF; CDR3nt: TGTGCCAGCAGTGAAGCGCTTCGACTAGCCAGGAACATTCAGTACTTC
abundance: NA; v_gene: TRBV11-2; j_gene: TRBJ1-2; d_gene: NA; CDR3aa: CASSEAGFPGYTF; CDR3nt: TGTGCCAGCAGCGAGGCGGGGTTTCCTGGCTACACCTTC
abundance: NA; v_gene: TRBV2; j_gene: TRBJ1-2; d_gene: NA; CDR3aa: CASRMTIGYTF; CDR3nt: TGTGCCAGCAGGATGACAATTGGCTACACCTTC
abundance: NA; v_gene: TRBV6-6; j_gene: TRBJ2-7; d_gene: NA; CDR3aa: CASSGLGGSYEQYF; CDR3nt: TGTGCCAGCAGTGGCCTCGGGGGCTCCTACGAGCAGTACTTC
abundance: NA; v_gene: TRBV18; j_gene: TRBJ2-7; d_gene: TRBD1; CDR3aa: CASSLGATQGASSYEQYF; CDR3nt: TGTGCCAGCTCACTTGGGGCTACACAGGGGGCGAGCTCCTACGAGCAGTACTTC
abundance: NA; v_gene: TRBV4-1; j_gene: TRBJ2-3; d_gene: NA; CDR3aa: CASSLNENGGYTDTQYF; CDR3nt: TGCGCCAGCAGCCTTAACGAGAACGGCGGATACACAGATACGCAGTATTTT
abundance: NA; v_gene: TRBV2; j_gene: TRBJ2-7; d_gene: TRBD1; CDR3aa: CASSNRGPYEQYF; CDR3nt: TGTGCCAGCAGTAACAGGGGGCCCTACGAGCAGTACTTC
abundance: NA; v_gene: TRBV30; j_gene: TRBJ2-2; d_gene: NA; CDR3aa: CAWSVIAANTGELFF; CDR3nt: TGTGCCTGGAGTGTAATAGCGGCGAACACCGGGGAGCTGTTTTTT
abundance: NA; v_gene: TRBV28; j_gene: TRBJ2-3; d_gene: TRBD2; CDR3aa: CASSLASGISDTQYF; CDR3nt: TGTGCCAGCAGTTTGGCTAGCGGGATTTCAGATACGCAGTATTTT
abundance: NA; v_gene: TRBV9; j_gene: TRBJ2-5; d_gene: TRBD1; CDR3aa: CASSVASGQGRETQYF; CDR3nt: TGTGCCAGCAGCGTAGCATCCGGACAGGGGAGGGAGACCCAGTACTTC
abundance: NA; v_gene: TRBV11-3; j_gene: TRBJ2-1; d_gene: NA; CDR3aa: CASSFEGSSYNEQFF; CDR3nt: TGTGCCAGCAGCTTCGAAGGGAGCTCCTACAATGAGCAGTTCTTC
abundance: NA; v_gene: TRBV5-1; j_gene: TRBJ1-1; d_gene: TRBD1; CDR3aa: CASKPRQGLNTEAFF; CDR3nt: TGCGCCAGCAAACCTCGACAGGGTTTGAACACTGAAGCTTTCTTT
abundance: NA; v_gene: TRBV28; j_gene: TRBJ2-7; d_gene: TRBD1; CDR3aa: CASSLGQGSEQYF; CDR3nt: TGTGCCAGCAGTTTAGGACAGGGAAGCGAGCAGTACTTC
abundance: NA; v_gene: TRBV5-1; j_gene: TRBJ2-1; d_gene: TRBD2; CDR3aa: CASSLRGLAGVKYNEQFF; CDR3nt: TGCGCCAGCAGCTTGAGGGGACTAGCGGGAGTGAAATACAATGAGCAGTTCTTC
abundance: NA; v_gene: TRBV19; j_gene: TRBJ1-5; d_gene: NA; CDR3aa: CASSTWGQGNQPQHF; CDR3nt: TGTGCCAGTAGCACGTGGGGCCAAGGCAATCAGCCCCAGCATTTT
abundance: NA; v_gene: TRBV28; j_gene: TRBJ1-5; d_gene: TRBD1; CDR3aa: CASSTGQGGQPQHF; CDR3nt: TGTGCCAGCAGTACCGGACAGGGGGGTCAGCCCCAGCATTTT
abundance: few; v_gene: TRBV27; j_gene: TRBJ1-6; d_gene: NA; CDR3aa: CASSFKGESSPLHF; CDR3nt: TGTGCCAGCAGTTTCAAGGGGGAGTCTTCACCCCTCCACTTT
abundance: once; v_gene: TRBV11-2; j_gene: TRBJ2-5; d_gene: NA; CDR3aa: CASSFQFGQETQYF; CDR3nt: TGTGCCAGCAGCTTCCAGTTTGGTCAAGAGACCCAGTACTTC
abundance: NA; v_gene: TRBV5-1; j_gene: TRBJ1-6; d_gene: TRBD1; CDR3aa: CASSSGTGSYNSPLHF; CDR3nt: TGCGCCAGCAGCTCCGGGACAGGGTCCTATAATTCACCCCTCCACTTT
abundance: NA; v_gene: TRBV7-8; j_gene: TRBJ2-5; d_gene: TRBD2; CDR3aa: CASSLALLALQETQYF; CDR3nt: TGTGCCAGCAGCTTAGCGCTACTAGCGCTCCAAGAGACCCAGTACTTC
abundance: NA; v_gene: TRBV28; j_gene: TRBJ2-7; d_gene: TRBD1; CDR3aa: CASSLGSGGHEQYF; CDR3nt: TGTGCCAGCAGTTTAGGGTCAGGGGGCCACGAGCAGTACTTC